This TCR beta chain is drawn from a study of blood T cell repertoires in COVID-19. Study-level information: Whether acute or convalescent, the COVID-19 samples came from the United States, Italy and Spain.

Study members were between roughly 18 and 89 years old and lived in around 24 US regions. There are 12 residues in the CDR3. Trimming stripped 4 bases from V and 6 bases from J, with 9 bases between. Per germline, CDR1 SNHLY and CDR2 FYNNEI. This clone has a single count. Method: immunoSEQ multiplex PCR; TCRdb's copy keeps in-frame clones and lacks some. The sample contains about 400,000 clones, over 85% of which appear only once. Sequencing input: PBMCs or T cells enriched from blood (not recorded which). The source of this sequence is a woman aged 30 to 39 who had recovered from COVID-19. The rearrangement links TRBV2 to TRBJ1-2; tentative D call: TRBD1 (6 bases). CDR3 DNA sequence: TGTGCCAGCAGTGGAGCAGGGGATGGCTACACCTTC. Its protein is CASSGAGDGYTF. Full variable domain (remainder filled in from reference TRBV2 and TRBJ1-2): EPEVTQTPSHQVTQMGQEVILRCVPISNHLYFYWYRQILGQKVEFLVSFYNNEISEKSEIFDDQFSVERPDGSNFTLKIRSTKLEDSAMYFCASSGAGDGYTFGSGTRLTVV.